These 9 T cell receptor beta chains were all obtained from the same sample, sequenced in a study of T cells in narcolepsy. Generated by immunoSEQ multiplex PCR, the TCRdb table keeps only in-frame clones and is missing some. This sample carries 25,000 to 35,000 clones, around 81% of them seen once, and the ten largest clones take around 0.9%. The specimen was CD45RA- memory CD4+ T cells from PBMCs. The receptor set was obtained from a human donor with narcolepsy.

J is TRBJ1-4 and V is TRBV6-9; D may be TRBD1 (5 bases). With 3 bases removed from V and 5 bases from J, the gap between germline ends came to 10 bases. Germline CDR1 MNHGY, CDR2 SVAAGI. The CDR3 length is 14 residues. In DNA, the CDR3 is TGTGCCAGCAGTTACGGTCCAGGGAATGAAAAACTGTTTTTT. This codes for CASSYGPGNEKLFF.

The chain joins TRBV5-4 to TRBJ2-5; the D is unclear. The germline V gene has CDR1 SGHNT and CDR2 YYREEE (reference sequence). V lost 4 bases, J lost 1 base, and 11 bases lay in between. This CDR3 has 14 residues. CDR3 sequence reads: CASSPPGSQETQYF. In DNA form, the CDR3 reads TGTGCCAGCAGCCCGCCGGGTTCCCAAGAGACCCAGTACTTC.

The V gene is TRBV9, the J gene TRBJ1-2, with a possible D match to TRBD1 (5 bases). Germline-derived CDR1 and CDR2 are SGDLS and YYNGEE. This CDR3 is built from 13 residues. V dropped 4 bases and J dropped 6 bases, with 13 bases sitting between them. The CDR3 nucleotides read TGTGCCAGCAGCCCGGGGCAGCCTCATGGCTACACCTTC. Translating it yields CASSPGQPHGYTF.

V gene TRBV19 combines with J gene TRBJ2-4; D might be TRBD1 or TRBD2, each matching 5 bases. The V end lost 6 bases, the J end lost 4 bases, and 16 bases lay between the germline ends. CDR3 length equals 15 residues. Germline lookup yields CDR1 LNHDA and CDR2 SQIVND (reference sequence). The DNA for the CDR3 is TGTGCCAGTAGAACCACCGGGACGGCAAAAAACATTCAGTACTTC. Its translation: CASRTTGTAKNIQYF.

V usage is TRBV6-5 and J usage is TRBJ1-6; 7 nucleotides match TRBD1. V shed 5 bases and J 13 bases; nucleotides not matched to a gene: 11. The CDR3 sequence is 14 residues long. In germline, CDR1 is MNHEY, CDR2 SVGAGI. CDR3 coding DNA: TGTGCCAGCAGTCAAGGGGGCCGGGGGTTTCCCCTCCACTTT. It is translated as CASSQGGRGFPLHF.

CDR3 protein: CASSLAGAGYNEQFF. The CDR3 DNA sequence: TGTGCCAGCAGCTTGGCGGGGGCCGGGTACAATGAGCAGTTCTTC. The chain carries TRBV7-6 and TRBJ2-1; a possible D gene is TRBD2 (7 bases). Between the trimmed V and J ends, which lost 3 bases and 4 bases, there was a span of 13 bases. The CDR3 totals 15 residues. Germline CDR1 and CDR2: SGHVS and FNYEAQ.

This clone was seen a few times. The chain couples TRBV7-8 to TRBJ2-3, with TRBD1 identical over 7 bases. CDR3 length: 17 residues. V trimming: 5 bases; J trimming: 5 bases; junction bases outside the gene matches: 16. CDR1 is SGHVS, CDR2 FQNEAQ, per germline. The CDR3 nucleotides are TGTGCCAGCAGCGCCTCTCGGGACAGCTTTTTCGGAGATACGCAGTATTTT. Residues: CASSASRDSFFGDTQYF.

J is TRBJ2-2 and V is TRBV18; 10 bases line up with TRBD1. This CDR3 region has 15 residues. The germline V gene encodes CDR1 KGHSH and CDR2 LQKENI. V lost 3 bases to trimming and J lost 4 bases; unmatched junction nucleotides: 2. DNA for the CDR3: TGTGCCAGCTCACCGGGACAGGGGACCACCGGGGAGCTGTTTTTT. Translation: CASSPGQGTTGELFF.

The V gene is TRBV6-1, the J gene TRBJ2-5, with a tentative D call TRBD1 (5 bases). Trimming removed 2 bases from V and 2 bases from J, with 9 bases in between. CDR3 size: 14 residues. Germline assignment: CDR1 MNHNS and CDR2 SASEGT. CDR3 coding DNA: TGTGCCAGCAGTGAATCGAACAGGCAAGAGACCCAGTACTTC. It is translated as CASSESNRQETQYF.